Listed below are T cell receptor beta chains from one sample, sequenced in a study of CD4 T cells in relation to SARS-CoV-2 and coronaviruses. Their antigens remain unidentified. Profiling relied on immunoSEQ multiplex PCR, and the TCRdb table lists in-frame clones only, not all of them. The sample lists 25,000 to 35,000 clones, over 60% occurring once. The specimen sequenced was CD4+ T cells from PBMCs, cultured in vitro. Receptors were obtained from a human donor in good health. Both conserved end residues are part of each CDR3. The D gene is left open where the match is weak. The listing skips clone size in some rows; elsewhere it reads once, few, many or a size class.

TGTGCCAGCATTTTTCGGCGGGAGGGCGGCGAGCAGTACTTC | CASIFRREGGEQYF | TRBV2 | TRBD2 | NA | TRBJ2-7
TGTGCCAGCAGCTTAAGACTAGCGGGAGGGGATACGCAGTATTTT | CASSLRLAGGDTQYF | TRBV7-3 | TRBD2 | NA | TRBJ2-3
TGTGCCATCAGTGATGTAGCGGGGGGCATAGATACGCAGTATTTT | CAISDVAGGIDTQYF | TRBV10-3 | TRBD2 | few | TRBJ2-3
TGTGCCAGCAGAATGGCGTTGGGGACCCAGTACTTC | CASRMALGTQYF | TRBV14 | NA | NA | TRBJ2-5
TGTGCCATCAGTGAGTCGACCGGGACTGGAAACACCATATATTTT | CAISESTGTGNTIYF | TRBV10-3 | NA | NA | TRBJ1-3
TGTGCCAGCAGCGTAGGAGGGAAGAGCAATCAGCCCCAGCATTTT | CASSVGGKSNQPQHF | TRBV7-2 | NA | NA | TRBJ1-5
TGCAGCGTTGATAGGACACCCGGAAACTATGGCTACACCTTC | CSVDRTPGNYGYTF | TRBV29-1 | NA | NA | TRBJ1-2
TGCGCCAGCAGCTTGAGGGCAGGGGGCACTGAAGCTTTCTTT | CASSLRAGGTEAFF | TRBV5-1 | TRBD1 | NA | TRBJ1-1
TGTGCCAGCAGCCAAGATCTCAACTCGGACATTCAGTACTTC | CASSQDLNSDIQYF | TRBV4-2 | NA | few | TRBJ2-4
TGCGCCAGCAGCTCCGGGACAGGGGCCTACGAGCAGTACTTC | CASSSGTGAYEQYF | TRBV5-1 | TRBD1 | NA | TRBJ2-7
TGTGCCAGCAGTTTTGGAGGGTCGGATACGCAGTATTTT | CASSFGGSDTQYF | TRBV7-8 | NA | NA | TRBJ2-3
TGTGCCAGCAGCTCCGGGTCCCTTGCTTCACCCGCCACAGATACGCAGTATTTT | CASSSGSLASPATDTQYF | TRBV9 | NA | NA | TRBJ2-3
TGTGCCAGCAGTGAAATGACAGGGCGAGAGACCCAGTACTTC | CASSEMTGRETQYF | TRBV6-1 | TRBD1 | NA | TRBJ2-5
TGTGCCAGCAGCTTCGCGGGCTTCGAGCAGTACTTC | CASSFAGFEQYF | TRBV5-4 | NA | few | TRBJ2-7
TGTGCCACCAGTGATTCGACAGGGATCGGCTCCTACAATGAGCAGTTCTTC | CATSDSTGIGSYNEQFF | TRBV24-1 | TRBD1 | few | TRBJ2-1
TGTGCCAGCAGGCGGGACATGTACACTGAAGCTTTCTTT | CASRRDMYTEAFF | TRBV7-2 | NA | NA | TRBJ1-1
TGTGCCAGCAGTGAAGACAGGGGGGAGACCCAGTACTTC | CASSEDRGETQYF | TRBV6-1 | TRBD1 | NA | TRBJ2-5
TGTGCCAGCAGCTCCCGAGGGGGCCCTGGAAACACCATATATTTT | CASSSRGGPGNTIYF | TRBV9 | TRBD1 | NA | TRBJ1-3
TGTGCCAGCAGTTACTCGAACCAGGGCAATGAGCAGTTCTTC | CASSYSNQGNEQFF | TRBV6-6 | NA | NA | TRBJ2-1
TGTGCCAGCAGATTAAAAGGGCAGGCCAAGAAGACCCAGTACTTC | CASRLKGQAKKTQYF | TRBV5-6 | NA | NA | TRBJ2-5
TGTGCCAGCTCCCTGACGCAAGATTCCTACGAGCAGTACTTC | CASSLTQDSYEQYF | TRBV18 | NA | NA | TRBJ2-7
TGCGCCAGCAGCCAAGCCCCTGTTTTGGCGACCCAGTACTTC | CASSQAPVLATQYF | TRBV4-1 | NA | NA | TRBJ2-5
TGTGCCAGCAGCCCGGGGGGGGTACGCGTCAATGAGCAGTTCTTC | CASSPGGVRVNEQFF | TRBV5-4 | TRBD2 | NA | TRBJ2-1